Listed here are 27 T cell receptor beta chains from one sample, sequenced in a study of T-cell reconstitution after alpha-beta-depleted transplantation in children. Unique molecular identifiers were incorporated when the TCRbeta library was constructed. From the PCR reads, TCRdb called clonotypes with MiXCR, one entry per CDR3 protein. The top ten hold about 41% of the sample, which has 300,000 to 400,000 distinct CDR3 sequences, 15% to 20% seen once. The material sequenced was PBMCs, mostly from graft donor cells, taken 360 days after TCRalphabeta/CD19-depleted stem cell transplant. These receptors were obtained from a male patient aged 2 to 10 who had a stem cell transplant for acute lymphoblastic leukemia, so the T cells may come from the graft donor.

This clonotype was seen only a few times. V usage is TRBV12-3 or TRBV12-4 and J usage is TRBJ2-3, with 9 nucleotides matching TRBD2. The CDR3 loop spans 18 amino acids. V trimming: 8 bases; J trimming: 5 bases; junction bases outside the gene matches: 20. The CDR3 here is CASSSRSGRGLIGDTQYF. The CDR3 DNA sequence: TGTGCCAGCTCTTCCCGTAGCGGGAGAGGCCTGATTGGAGATACGCAGTATTTT.

This clonotype has just a few counts. The chain recombines TRBV28 with TRBJ2-7; D is perhaps TRBD2 (7 bases). Trimming removed 5 bases at V and 1 base at J, with 12 bases between. The CDR3 runs 14 residues. CDR1 is MDHEN and CDR2 is SYDVKM in the germline V gene. Written as DNA, the CDR3 is TGTGCCAGCAGTGAAAAGGGGGGGTCCTACGAGCAGTACTTC. Translated: CASSEKGGSYEQYF. Full variable domain (rest looked up from reference TRBV28 and TRBJ2-7): DVKVTQSSRYLVKRTGEKVFLECVQDMDHENMFWYRQDPGLGLRLIYFSYDVKMKEKGDIPEGYSVSREKKERFSLILESASTNQTSMYLCASSEKGGSYEQYFGPGTRLTVT.

This clonotype has a handful of counts. The V call is TRBV29-1, the J call TRBJ2-3; no clear D gene. Trimming took off 3 bases at V and 3 bases at J, with 13 bases between the two ends. The CDR3 extends over 14 amino acids. Germline assignment: CDR1 SQVTM and CDR2 ANQGSEA. The CDR3 sequence is CSVDRRGGTDTQYF. DNA for the CDR3: TGCAGCGTTGATAGGAGAGGTGGTACAGATACGCAGTATTTT.

The CDR3 loop reads CASSPPGNREQYF. CDR3 DNA: TGTGCCAGCTCACCACCTGGGAATCGGGAGCAGTACTTC. This chain joins TRBV18 and TRBJ2-7, with no clear D. The V and J ends lost 0 bases and 7 bases respectively, with 10 bases between them. The CDR3 totals 13 residues. Germline V CDR1 and CDR2: KGHSH, LQKENI. Together with reference TRBV18 and TRBJ2-7, the CDR3 gives the full variable domain: NAGVMQNPRHLVRRRGQEARLRCSPMKGHSHVYWYRQLPEEGLKFMVYLQKENIIDESGMPKERFSAEFPKEGPSILRIQQVVRGDSAAYFCASSPPGNREQYFGPGTRLTVT.

The chain combines TRBV7-2 with TRBJ2-1, with a tentative D call TRBD2 (6 bases). V gave up 2 bases and J gave up 4 bases, with 18 bases separating them. Germline-derived CDR1 and CDR2 are SGHTA and FQGNSA. There are 17 residues in the CDR3. The CDR3 DNA follows: TGTGCCAGCAGCTTAAAGGCGGGGACCCGCTTTTACAATGAGCAGTTCTTC. Its protein is CASSLKAGTRFYNEQFF.

Of note for this clonotype: Mismatch with germline at one junction end may stem from a read error. This chain uses TRBV6-5 with TRBJ1-2; D remains ambiguous. The CDR3 covers 16 residues. In germline, CDR1 is MNHEY, CDR2 SVGAGI. As DNA, the CDR3 is TGTGCCAGCAGTTACAAGGCACTGGGCGAAAACTATGGCTACATCTTC. It yields the protein CASSYKALGENYGYIF.

In its sample, this clonotype was seen a few times. V gene TRBV5-6 combines with J gene TRBJ2-2, with D uncertain. Trimming took 2 bases from V and 3 from J, leaving 8 bases between them. Germline V CDR1 and CDR2: SGHDT, YYEEEE. The CDR3 runs to 14 residues. The CDR3: CASSFWVYTGELFF. The CDR3 bases are TGTGCCAGCAGCTTTTGGGTATACACCGGGGAGCTGTTTTTT.

This clonotype was recorded a few times. V is TRBV6-1 and J is TRBJ1-1; tentatively, D is TRBD1 (6 bases). Trimming left V 0 bases short and J 11 bases short, with 10 bases between. The germline V gene has CDR1 MNHNS and CDR2 SASEGT. The CDR3 has 12 residues. Here the CDR3 reads CASSEAIRGAFF. CDR3 in DNA: TGTGCCAGCAGTGAAGCGATAAGGGGGGCTTTCTTT.

The chain is built from TRBV12-5 and TRBJ2-3; no definite D call. Trimming removed 3 bases at V and 1 base at J, with 11 bases between. Germline V gene data show CDR1 as LGHNT and CDR2 as FRNRAP. The CDR3 contains 15 residues. The CDR3 DNA is TGTGCTAGTGGTTTCAATCCGATGGGCACAGATACGCAGTATTTT. Its protein is CASGFNPMGTDTQYF.

This clonotype was recorded at least ten times. V and J are TRBV28 and TRBJ2-7; 10 bases line up with TRBD1. V was clipped by 6 bases and J by 6 bases; unmatched bases: 5. The germline V gene encodes CDR1 MDHEN and CDR2 SYDVKM. The CDR3 spans 13 residues. The CDR3 DNA follows: TGTGCCAGCAGGGACAGGGGGTATGGCGAGCAGTACTTC. Its protein product is CASRDRGYGEQYF.

The chain carries TRBV7-2 and TRBJ1-2, with a weak D call TRBD1 (5 bases). In germline, CDR1 is SGHTA, CDR2 FQGNSA. The CDR3 loop spans 14 amino acids. Trimming removed 1 base at V and 6 bases at J, with 12 bases between. CDR3 DNA: TGTGCCAGCAGCTTAGACAGGCTACCCCATGGCTACACCTTC. Encoded protein: CASSLDRLPHGYTF.

This clonotype was seen more than once but under ten times. The chain carries TRBV24-1 and TRBJ2-2; maybe TRBD2 (6 bases). The CDR3 has 15 residues. Germline values: CDR1 KGHDR, CDR2 SFDVKD. Deletions cut 6 bases from V and 3 bases from J, with 13 bases between. The CDR3 DNA sequence: TGTGCCACCAGTCCGGGGGACGGATACACCGGGGAGCTGTTTTTT. Its protein product is CATSPGDGYTGELFF.

There are a few counts of this clonotype. The chain recombines TRBV4-2 with TRBJ2-3; the match to TRBD1 covers 9 bases. The V gene end was trimmed by 4 bases and the J gene end by 2 bases; junction bases not matched to a gene: 7. CDR1 LGHNA and CDR2 YNFKEQ come from the germline V gene. The CDR3 is 16 residues long. This CDR3 is CASSLSTGGDTDTQYF. CDR3 bases: TGTGCCAGCAGCCTATCGACAGGGGGAGACACAGATACGCAGTATTTT.

This clonotype occurred a few times. This chain connects TRBV2 to TRBJ2-5; D is ambiguous. The V gene lost 10 bases and the J gene lost 3 bases, with 21 bases spanning the gap. The CDR3 spans 15 residues. Germline V gene data show CDR1 as SNHLY and CDR2 as FYNNEI. The CDR3 spells CATKPYWLPKETQYF. CDR3 bases: TGTGCCACCAAACCTTACTGGCTGCCTAAAGAGACCCAGTACTTC.

This chain joins TRBV10-1 and TRBJ2-2; D may be TRBD2 (6 bases). V was trimmed by 3 bases and J by 6 bases, leaving 14 bases between them. The CDR3 is made up of 15 amino acids. Germline lookup yields CDR1 WNHNN and CDR2 SYGVQD (reference sequence). DNA of the CDR3: TGCGCCAGCAGTGATCCGGGAGAAGTCCCCGGGGAGCTGTTTTTT. This codes for CASSDPGEVPGELFF.

This clonotype was seen repeatedly, ten times or more. The chain is built from TRBV20-1 and TRBJ1-4; 8 bases line up with TRBD1. V shed 3 bases and J 5 bases; nucleotides not matched to a gene: 8. Germline assignment: CDR1 DFQATT and CDR2 SNEGSKA (reference sequence). The CDR3 runs 15 residues. This CDR3 is CSASKGTGSNEKLFF. The CDR3 DNA reads as TGCAGTGCTAGTAAGGGGACAGGTTCAAATGAAAAACTGTTTTTT.

This clonotype was counted only a few times. This chain links TRBV25-1 with TRBJ2-4; tentative D call: TRBD2 (6 bases). Germline V gene data show CDR1 as MGHDK and CDR2 as SYGVNS. Trimming left V 7 bases short and J 0 bases short, with 16 bases between. This CDR3 contains 16 residues. The CDR3 coding sequence is TGTGCCAGCATCCGAGGACTACCTAGAGCCAAAAACATTCAGTACTTC. Translation: CASIRGLPRAKNIQYF.

This clonotype has a count of ten or more. The chain has TRBV19 and TRBJ2-1, with 10 positions matching TRBD2. The germline V gene has CDR1 LNHDA and CDR2 SQIVND (reference sequence). The CDR3 has 16 residues. V lost 6 bases, J lost 10 bases, and 15 bases stayed unmatched. The CDR3 DNA sequence: TGTGCCAGTAGGCCATCTCCGGGACTAGCGTTTGGCGAGCAGTTCTTC. This gives the protein CASRPSPGLAFGEQFF.

This clonotype was counted many times. This chain joins TRBV27 and TRBJ2-2, with 10 positions matching TRBD2. With V trimmed by 3 bases and J by 7 bases, 5 bases remained unmatched. The CDR3 consists of 15 residues. Germline-derived CDR1 and CDR2 are MNHEY and SMNVEV (reference sequence). The CDR3 DNA follows: TGTGCCAGCAGTTTCGGTCTAGCGGGAGTCGGGGAGCTGTTTTTT. Residues: CASSFGLAGVGELFF.

The V and J genes are TRBV28 and TRBJ2-1; no firm D call. From germline, CDR1 is MDHEN and CDR2 SYDVKM. The ends were cut back, 2 bases at V and 0 bases at J, with 11 bases in the middle. The CDR3 is made up of 16 amino acids. CDR3 residues: CASSLRKSLSYNEQFF. CDR3 DNA: TGTGCCAGCAGTTTACGAAAGAGTCTCTCCTACAATGAGCAGTTCTTC.

In this sample, this clonotype turned up a few times. The rearrangement joins TRBV5-1 to TRBJ2-2; 7 bases match TRBD1. The germline V gene encodes CDR1 SGHRS and CDR2 YFSETQ. This CDR3 is built from 15 residues. The ends lost 4 bases at V and 3 bases at J; junction bases unmatched: 6. The CDR3 reads CASSLGQTHTGELFF. CDR3 DNA sequence: TGCGCCAGCAGCCTGGGACAGACCCACACCGGGGAGCTGTTTTTT.

This clonotype occurred a few times. This rearrangement joins TRBV29-1 to TRBJ2-7; 10 positions match TRBD1. Germline V gene lookup returns CDR1 SQVTM and CDR2 ANQGSEA. The ends lost 4 bases at V and 2 bases at J; junction bases unmatched: 11. The CDR3 covers 16 residues. The DNA of the CDR3 is TGCAGCGTTGGGGGCTTCGATGGACAGGGGGCCTACGAGCAGTACTTC. Translating it yields CSVGGFDGQGAYEQYF.

CDR3: CASSTGPKETQYF. In DNA form, the CDR3 reads TGTGCCAGCAGCACAGGCCCCAAAGAGACCCAGTACTTC. The V call is TRBV7-9, the J call TRBJ2-5; D might be TRBD1 (5 bases). Germline V lookup: CDR1 SEHNR, CDR2 FQNEAQ (reference sequence). V lost 5 bases and J lost 3, with 10 bases in between. The CDR3 runs 13 residues.

V usage is TRBV20-1 and J usage is TRBJ1-6; a weak D match, TRBD1 (6 bases). The CDR3 runs to 12 residues. V lost 4 bases and J lost 10, with 11 bases in between. Germline lookup yields CDR1 DFQATT and CDR2 SNEGSKA (reference sequence). CDR3 coding DNA: TGCAGTGCTATTTACAGGGACTCACCCCTCCACTTT. It encodes CSAIYRDSPLHF.

V usage is TRBV4-3 and J usage is TRBJ2-3, with D unresolved. Trimming left V 1 base short and J 1 base short, with 9 bases between. The germline CDR1 and CDR2 sequences are LGHNA and YSLEER. The length of the CDR3 is 15 residues. The CDR3, as DNA: TGCGCCAGCAGCCAAGTGGGCGTCCGCACAGATACGCAGTATTTT. Its translation is CASSQVGVRTDTQYF.

This clonotype was seen once. This chain links TRBV30 with TRBJ2-1; 7 bases agree with TRBD2. With 3 bases clipped from V and 3 bases from J, the junction kept 5 bases outside the gene matches. From germline, CDR1 is GTSNPN and CDR2 SVGIG (reference sequence). This CDR3 is 14 amino acids long. CDR3 residues: CAWSLPGGYNEQFF. CDR3 sequence (DNA): TGTGCCTGGAGCTTACCGGGAGGCTACAATGAGCAGTTCTTC.

This rearrangement joins TRBV19 to TRBJ2-5; 14 nucleotides line up with TRBD2. Germline trimming cut 3 bases from V and 4 bases from J; bases unmatched to any gene: 4. Germline-derived CDR1 and CDR2 are LNHDA and SQIVND (reference sequence). The length of the CDR3 is 16 residues. The CDR3 DNA is TGTGCCAGTAGTATGACTAGCGGGAGGGTGAGAGAGACCCAGTACTTC. It codes for CASSMTSGRVRETQYF. Based on the CDR3 plus reference TRBV19 and TRBJ2-5, the full variable domain is DGGITQSPKYLFRKEGQNVTLSCEQNLNHDAMYWYRQDPGQGLRLIYYSQIVNDFQKGDIAEGYSVSREKKESFPLTVTSAQKNPTAFYLCASSMTSGRVRETQYFGPGTRLLVL.